Sequencing of this T cell receptor (beta chain) was carried out in a study of T cell clusters in autoimmune cytopenias. This CDR3 region has 17 residues. Germline V gene sequence: CDR1 LNHDA, CDR2 SQIVND (reference sequence). This clonotype is deemed medium-sized (0.01 to 0.1%) by its frequency. The antigen remains unidentified. TRB rearrangements were amplified by touch-down multiplex PCR with mixed TRB-A/B primers. From the multiplex PCR reads, TCRdb lists one entry per CDR3 protein and no DNA. This sample's table reports a few thousand distinct CDR3 sequences. TRB amplification used approximately 250 ng of peripheral blood genomic DNA. The study's findings and limits: Functional roles of the in silico T cell clusters still await experimental validation.

This sample also belongs to another study, concerning T cell repertoires in aging, cancer and after chemotherapy. From that second work: Untreated cancer patients had significantly lower blood TCR diversity than age-matched healthy donors. Across the chemotherapy interval, each cancer cohort showed higher median generation probability, suggesting thymic rebound.

The TCR comes from a human donor in good health. The chain recombines TRBV19 with TRBJ2-2; the D call of TRBD2 rests on TCRdb alone, since no DNA is present to check it. Sequenced input: peripheral blood. The CDR3 sequence: CASTTRGSFGGTGELFF.